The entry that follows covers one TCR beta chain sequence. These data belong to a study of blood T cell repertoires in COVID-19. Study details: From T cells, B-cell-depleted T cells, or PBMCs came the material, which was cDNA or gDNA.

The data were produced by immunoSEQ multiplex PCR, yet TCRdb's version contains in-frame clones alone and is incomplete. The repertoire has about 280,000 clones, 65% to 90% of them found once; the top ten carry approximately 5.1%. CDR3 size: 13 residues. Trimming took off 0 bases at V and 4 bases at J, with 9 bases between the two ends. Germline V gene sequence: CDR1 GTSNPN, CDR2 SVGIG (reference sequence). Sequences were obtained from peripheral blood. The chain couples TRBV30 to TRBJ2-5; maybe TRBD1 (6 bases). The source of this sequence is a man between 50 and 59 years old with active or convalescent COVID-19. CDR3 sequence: CAWSVGGAETQYF. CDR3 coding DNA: TGTGCCTGGAGTGTAGGGGGAGCAGAGACCCAGTACTTC.